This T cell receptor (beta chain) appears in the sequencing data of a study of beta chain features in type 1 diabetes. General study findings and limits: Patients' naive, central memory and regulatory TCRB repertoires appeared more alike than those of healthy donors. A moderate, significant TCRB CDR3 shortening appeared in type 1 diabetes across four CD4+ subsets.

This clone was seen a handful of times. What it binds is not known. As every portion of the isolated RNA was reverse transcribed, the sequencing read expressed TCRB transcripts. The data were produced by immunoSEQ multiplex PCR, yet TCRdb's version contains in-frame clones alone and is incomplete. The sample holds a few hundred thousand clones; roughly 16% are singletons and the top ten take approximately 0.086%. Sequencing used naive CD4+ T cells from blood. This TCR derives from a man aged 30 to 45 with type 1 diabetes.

Written as DNA, the CDR3 is TGCAGCGTCGACAGAAATGAGCAGTTCTTC. Its translation: CSVDRNEQFF. The chain has TRBV29-1 and TRBJ2-1, with D possibly being TRBD1 (5 bases). Germline lookup yields CDR1 SQVTM and CDR2 ANQGSEA. Trimming stripped 6 bases from V and 7 bases from J, with 7 bases between. This CDR3 contains 10 residues.